This TCR beta chain was profiled in a study of OX40 agonist ivuxolimab in advanced cancers. Overall study: Dose-escalation patients had hepatocellular carcinoma, melanoma, renal cell or head and neck cancer. Whole-study results and caveats: At doses 0.1 to 3.0 mg/kg, CD4+ and CD8+ clones expanded.

Comment on this clone: Its antigen is unidentified.

The length of the CDR3 is 13 residues. Germline-derived CDR1 and CDR2 are SGDLS and YYNGEE. V dropped 4 bases and J dropped 0 bases, with 8 bases sitting between them. The protocol was immunoSEQ multiplex PCR, while the TCRdb copy is restricted to in-frame clones and leaves out a portion. The table shows fewer than 85,000 clones, with over 70% occurring only once. Excluded were patients having autoimmune disease history or systemic immunosuppression. The source is an adult with an advanced solid tumor such as melanoma, head and neck, liver or kidney cancer. The sequenced sample was CD4+ or CD8+ T cells sorted from blood, obtained in a trial of the OX40 agonist ivuxolimab. The chain joins TRBV9 to TRBJ2-7, with D hard to call. CDR3 protein: CASSLTPSYEQYF. The CDR3, as DNA: TGTGCCAGCAGCTTGACTCCCTCCTACGAGCAGTACTTC. Full variable domain (outside the CDR3, taken from reference TRBV9 and TRBJ2-7): DSGVTQTPKHLITATGQRVTLRCSPRSGDLSVYWYQQSLDQGLQFLIQYYNGEERAKGNILERFSAQQFPDLHSELNLSSLELGDSALYFCASSLTPSYEQYFGPGTRLTVT.